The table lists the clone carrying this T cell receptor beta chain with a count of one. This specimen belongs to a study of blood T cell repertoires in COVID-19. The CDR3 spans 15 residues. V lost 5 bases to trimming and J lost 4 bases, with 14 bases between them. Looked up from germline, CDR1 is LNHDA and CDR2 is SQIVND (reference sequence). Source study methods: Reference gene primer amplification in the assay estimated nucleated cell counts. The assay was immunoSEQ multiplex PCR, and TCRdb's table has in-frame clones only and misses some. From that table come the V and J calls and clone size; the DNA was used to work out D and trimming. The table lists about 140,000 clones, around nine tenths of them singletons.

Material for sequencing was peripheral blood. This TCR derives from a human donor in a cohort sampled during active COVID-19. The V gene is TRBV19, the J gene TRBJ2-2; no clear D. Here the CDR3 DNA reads TGTGCCAGTAGTCCCGGTAGGAGAGGCACCGGGGAGCTGTTTTTT. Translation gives CASSPGRRGTGELFF.